This TCR beta chain was identified in a study of T cells after yellow fever vaccination. This clonotype has a handful of counts. TCRdb passed the 5' RACE reads through MiXCR, listing each CDR3 protein once. In the table there are hundreds of thousands of distinct CDR3 sequences, 10% to 15% of which are singletons. The CDR3 consists of 14 residues. The V and J ends lost 0 bases and 6 bases respectively, with 13 bases between them. Germline values: CDR1 SGHRS, CDR2 YFSETQ. This chain connects TRBV5-1 to TRBJ2-7; D gene uncertain. The sequence was collected from a man between 25 and 39 years old who received the YFV17D yellow fever vaccine. The specimen comprised PBMCs, sampled on the day of the yellow fever booster vaccination. CDR3 protein: CASSLAGRPREQYF. CDR3 DNA sequence: TGCGCCAGCAGCTTGGCCGGACGGCCCCGCGAGCAGTACTTC. Variable domain in full (rest from reference TRBV5-1 and TRBJ2-7): KAGVTQTPRYLIKTRGQQVTLSCSPISGHRSVSWYQQTPGQGLQFLFEYFSETQRNKGNFPGRFSGRQFSNSRSEMNVSTLELGDSALYLCASSLAGRPREQYFGPGTRLTVT.